The rows below give T cell receptor beta chains drawn from one sample of a study of cytomegalovirus exposure and HLA in healthy donors. This table comes from immunoSEQ multiplex PCR, and its TCRdb copy is limited to in-frame clones, with some not included. The sample records 150,000 or so clones, 70% to 75% being singletons. The sequencing input was PBMCs. These receptors all stem from a young man in good health and CMV-seropositive. Each CDR3 is given with its conserved first and last residue. D genes are given only for firm matches. Size is stated for part of the rows, as once, few or many counts, or as a class when the clone is expanded.

j_call clone_size d_call v_call cdr3_nt cdr3_aa
TRBJ1-2 - TRBD1 TRBV7-9 TGTGCCAGCAGCCTAGGACAGGGACGCTTTTTCTATGGCTACACCTTC CASSLGQGRFFYGYTF
TRBJ2-3 - TRBD2 TRBV25-1 TGTGCCAGCAGTGCTCTAGCGGGAGGGCCATTTGCAGATACGCAGTATTTT CASSALAGGPFADTQYF
TRBJ2-1 - - TRBV15 TGTGCCACCAGCAGAGATAGGGGGTACAATGAGCAGTTCTTC CATSRDRGYNEQFF
TRBJ1-1 - - TRBV7-9 TGTGCCAGCAGGTCCTCGAGAGGGCACACTGAAGCTTTCTTT CASRSSRGHTEAFF
TRBJ1-1 once - TRBV6-1 TGTGCCAGCAGTTCAGGGTTGAGGAACACTGAAGCTTTCTTT CASSSGLRNTEAFF
TRBJ1-1 - - TRBV6-5 TGTGCCAGCATCGGGGTCGGCACTGAAGCTTTCTTT CASIGVGTEAFF
TRBJ1-1 - - TRBV28 TGTGCCAGCAGTGTCAGCCGGGGAGGCAACACTGAAGCTTTCTTT CASSVSRGGNTEAFF
TRBJ2-3 - - TRBV29-1 TGCAGCGGAAGGGGGGGGACAGATACGCAGTATTTT CSGRGGTDTQYF
TRBJ1-5 - TRBD1 TRBV7-2 TGTGCCAGCAGCTTAGACAGGGGAACGGATCAGCCCCAGCATTTT CASSLDRGTDQPQHF
TRBJ1-3 - - TRBV5-1 TGCGCCAGCAGCTCCATGGGCGAAGCCAACACCATATATTTT CASSSMGEANTIYF
TRBJ2-3 - TRBD2 TRBV6-5 TGTGCCACTCTCTCTAGCGGTCGAGGGGCTACGCAGTATTTT CATLSSGRGATQYF
TRBJ1-5 - - TRBV5-6 TGTGCCAGCAGCCTCGCCGGTGGTAGCGGGCATCAGCCCCAGCATTTT CASSLAGGSGHQPQHF
TRBJ1-5 - TRBD1 TRBV10-1 TGCGCCCGACCGACAGGGACTGAATCGGATCGGCCCCAGCATTTT CARPTGTESDRPQHF
TRBJ1-2 - TRBD1 TRBV19 TGTGCCAGTAGTATGGGTACAGGGGCGAGGTATGGCTACACCTTC CASSMGTGARYGYTF
TRBJ2-1 - - TRBV5-1 TGCGCCAGCAGCGTAATCGACAGAGTCTACAATGAGCAGTTCTTC CASSVIDRVYNEQFF
TRBJ1-1 - TRBD1 TRBV29-1 TGCAGCGTATCCAAGACAGGGGGGAACACTGAAGCTTTCTTT CSVSKTGGNTEAFF